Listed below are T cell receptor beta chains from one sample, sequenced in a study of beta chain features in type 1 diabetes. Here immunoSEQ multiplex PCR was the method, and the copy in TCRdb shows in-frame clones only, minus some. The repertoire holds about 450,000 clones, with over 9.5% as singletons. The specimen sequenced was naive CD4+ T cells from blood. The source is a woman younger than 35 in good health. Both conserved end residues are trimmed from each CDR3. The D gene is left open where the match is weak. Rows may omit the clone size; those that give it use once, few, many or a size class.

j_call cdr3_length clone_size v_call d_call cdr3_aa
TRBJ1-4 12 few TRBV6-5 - ASSPGWANEKLF
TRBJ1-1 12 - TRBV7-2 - ASSSGPMNTEAF
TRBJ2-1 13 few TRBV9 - ASSVGGGYYNEQF
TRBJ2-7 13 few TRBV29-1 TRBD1 SVQTRDRKPYEQY
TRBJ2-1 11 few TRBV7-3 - ASSPLEDNEQF
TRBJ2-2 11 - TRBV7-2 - ASSSKNTGELF
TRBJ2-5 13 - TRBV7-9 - ASSSTGRNQETQY
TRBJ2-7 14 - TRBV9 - ASSVMGPEFGYEQY
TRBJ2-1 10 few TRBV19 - ASSIGKREQF
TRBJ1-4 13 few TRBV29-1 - SVARGSATNEKLF
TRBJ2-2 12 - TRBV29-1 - SAPGPTNTGELF
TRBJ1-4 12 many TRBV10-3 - AISRGHADEKLF
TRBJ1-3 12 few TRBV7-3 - ASSLGTSGNTIY
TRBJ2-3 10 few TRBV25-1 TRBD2 ASSWTSDTQY
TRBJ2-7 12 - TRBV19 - ASSTGLLGYEQY
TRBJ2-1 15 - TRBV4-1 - ASSQDNGGSRYNEQF
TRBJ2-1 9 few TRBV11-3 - ASSFGNEQF
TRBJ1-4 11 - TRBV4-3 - ASSQGGGEKLF
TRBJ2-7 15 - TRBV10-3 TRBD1 AITRRQEDRGTGEQY
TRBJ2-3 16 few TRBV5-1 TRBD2 ASSPTSGALRITDTQY
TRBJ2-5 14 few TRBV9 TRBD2 ASSVVPSGSRETQY
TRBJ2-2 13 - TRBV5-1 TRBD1 ASSPGQGNTGELF
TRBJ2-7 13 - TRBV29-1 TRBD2 SVSGGTTPSYEQY
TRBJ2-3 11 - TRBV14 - ASSGGSTDTQY
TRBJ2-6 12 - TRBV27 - ASSLSGGANVLT
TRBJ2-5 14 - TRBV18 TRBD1 ASAPPGQGFRETQY
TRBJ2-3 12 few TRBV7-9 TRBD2 ASSVGTRGYTQY
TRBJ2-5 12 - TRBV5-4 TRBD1 ASSLDRGQETQY
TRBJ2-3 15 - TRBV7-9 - ASSFATATFFTDTQY
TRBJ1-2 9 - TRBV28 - ASSLDYGYT
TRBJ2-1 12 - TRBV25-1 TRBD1 ASSGSGTGNEQF
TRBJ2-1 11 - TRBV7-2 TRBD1 ASRTTGGNEQF
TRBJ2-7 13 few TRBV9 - ASSPSVTSSYEQY
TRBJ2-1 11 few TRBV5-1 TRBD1 ASSRGQGNEQF
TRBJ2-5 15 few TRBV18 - ASSPLGTGTLQETQY
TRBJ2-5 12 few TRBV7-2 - ASSPNRVQETQY
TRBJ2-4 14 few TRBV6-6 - ASSYSIRESKNIQY
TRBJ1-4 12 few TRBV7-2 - ASSFGRLNEKLF
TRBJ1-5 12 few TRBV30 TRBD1 AWSQDRGHQPQH
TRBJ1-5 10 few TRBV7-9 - ASSQYEQPQH
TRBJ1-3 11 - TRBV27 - ASSPIPGNTIY
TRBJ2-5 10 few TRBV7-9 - ASSPPGETQY
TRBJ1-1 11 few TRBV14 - ASSQGRVGMAF
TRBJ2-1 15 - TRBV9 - ASSVSAGSAYYNEQF
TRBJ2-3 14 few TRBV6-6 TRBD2 ASRDTSGANTDTQY
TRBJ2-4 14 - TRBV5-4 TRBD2 ASSLITSGGKNIQY
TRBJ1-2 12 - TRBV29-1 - SVERTEINYGYT
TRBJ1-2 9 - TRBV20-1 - SARVGYGYT
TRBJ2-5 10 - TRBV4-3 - ASSRGQQTQY
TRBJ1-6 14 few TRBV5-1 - ASSFARRVNNSALH
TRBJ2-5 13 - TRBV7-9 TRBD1 ASSLGTAVQETQY
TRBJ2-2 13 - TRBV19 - ASKDSHSNTGELF
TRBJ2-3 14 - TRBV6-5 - ASSYLTGASTDTQY
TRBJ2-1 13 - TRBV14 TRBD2 ASSQLAGDGNEQF
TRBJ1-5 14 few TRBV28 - ASSFRAGKSNQPQH